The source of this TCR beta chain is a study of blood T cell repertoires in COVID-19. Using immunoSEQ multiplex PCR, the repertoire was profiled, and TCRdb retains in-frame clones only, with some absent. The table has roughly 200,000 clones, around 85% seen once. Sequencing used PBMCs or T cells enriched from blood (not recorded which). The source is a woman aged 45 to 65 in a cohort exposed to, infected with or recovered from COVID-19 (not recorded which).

The CDR3 sequence is CASSAPRDRAPGANVLTF. The CDR3 DNA is TGTGCCAGCAGCGCCCCTCGGGACAGGGCCCCTGGGGCCAACGTCCTGACTTTC. The chain has TRBV9 and TRBJ2-6; 9 nucleotides line up with TRBD1. Germline lookup yields CDR1 SGDLS and CDR2 YYNGEE. V was pared by 3 bases and J by 2 bases, with 9 bases of the junction left unmatched. The CDR3 runs 18 residues.